Listed below are T cell receptor beta chains from one sample, sequenced in a study of cytotoxic CD8 clonotypes in ibrutinib-treated CLL. Produced via immunoSEQ multiplex PCR; TCRdb's table is partial and in-frame only. The sample includes approximately 11,000 clones, around 62% seen only once; the top ten take 25%. The sample was PBMCs, taken before ibrutinib treatment. The receptors stem from a human donor with chronic lymphocytic leukemia. CDR3s include the opening cysteine and the closing phenylalanine or tryptophan. D genes are given only for firm matches. Clone size is stated in some rows and not others, as once, few, many or a class when expanded.

D gene	clone size	V gene	J gene	CDR3 protein	CDR3 DNA
-	few	TRBV4-1	TRBJ2-7	CASSQLQSPYEQYF	TGCGCCAGCAGCCAACTCCAGTCCCCCTACGAGCAGTACTTC
TRBD2	-	TRBV19	TRBJ2-7	CASSIDLAAGADEQYF	TGTGCCAGTAGTATAGATCTTGCAGCGGGGGCCGACGAGCAGTACTTC
-	-	TRBV9	TRBJ2-3	CASSPFVGDTQYF	TGTGCCAGCAGCCCTTTTGTGGGAGATACGCAGTATTTT
-	-	TRBV7-3	TRBJ2-5	CASSLGGGTETQYF	TGTGCCAGCAGCTTAGGCGGGGGCACAGAGACCCAGTACTTC
TRBD1	-	TRBV6-4	TRBJ1-2	CASSPSGTEGGYTF	TGTGCCAGCAGTCCCTCCGGGACAGAGGGTGGCTACACCTTC
-	-	TRBV20-1	TRBJ2-7	CSVPSPYEQYF	TGCAGTGTTCCCTCCCCATACGAGCAGTACTTC
-	-	TRBV28	TRBJ2-2	CASSLLWGVTGELFF	TGTGCCAGCAGTTTATTATGGGGGGTCACCGGGGAGCTGTTTTTT
TRBD1	-	TRBV7-6	TRBJ2-7	CASSLAPTGQGMGEQYF	TGTGCCAGCAGCTTAGCCCCCACGGGACAGGGGATGGGCGAGCAGTACTTC
TRBD1	medium-sized	TRBV5-3	TRBJ2-1	CARSLRQGRYNEQFF	TGTGCCAGAAGCTTGCGACAGGGTAGGTACAATGAGCAGTTCTTC
TRBD1	-	TRBV27	TRBJ2-1	CASSRDRMSNEQFF	TGTGCCAGCAGTCGGGACAGGATGAGTAATGAGCAGTTCTTC
-	few	TRBV13	TRBJ1-2	CASSLGLQAGTAGYTF	TGTGCCAGCAGCTTAGGACTCCAGGCAGGGACGGCTGGCTACACCTTC
TRBD2	once	TRBV6-5	TRBJ2-2	CASTRGGLNTGELFF	TGTGCCAGCACCCGGGGGGGGCTTAACACCGGGGAGCTGTTTTTT
-	-	TRBV29-1	TRBJ1-1	CSVGGGAGELDTEAFF	TGCAGCGTTGGAGGCGGGGCTGGGGAGTTGGACACTGAAGCTTTCTTT
TRBD2	once	TRBV5-1	TRBJ2-2	CASSLDPSGYGELFF	TGCGCCAGCAGCTTGGACCCTAGCGGATACGGGGAGCTGTTTTTT
TRBD1	-	TRBV6-1	TRBJ1-1	CASSELGQGGTEAFF	TGTGCCAGCAGTGAACTAGGACAGGGGGGGACTGAAGCTTTCTTT
-	-	TRBV21-1	TRBJ2-5	CASSKGQIQETQYF	TGTGCCAGCAGCAAGGGACAAATCCAAGAGACCCAGTACTTC